The 10 T cell receptor beta chains presented below share a single source sample, sequenced in a study of T cells expressing NK-cell markers. Following a re-call of the 5' RACE reads, TCRdb has one entry per CDR3 protein and lacks DNA. The table for this sample gives 500,000 to 700,000 distinct CDR3 sequences. The sample taken for sequencing was blood T cells: a sorted CD56 or NKG2C T cell subset, CD4+ or CD8+ T cells, or bulk PBMC T cells (not recorded which). The receptors come from a man aged 18 to 30 in good health.

The V gene is TRBV5-8, the J gene TRBJ1-5. The CDR3 is 15 amino acids. Germline values: CDR1 SGHTS, CDR2 YDEGEE. CDR3 residues: CASSLVRDSSQPQHF.

V usage is TRBV5-1 and J usage is TRBJ2-7; TCRdb returns TRBD2, unconfirmable since there is no DNA. The CDR3 loop spans 14 amino acids. Germline V lookup: CDR1 SGHRS, CDR2 YFSETQ. CDR3 amino acids: CASSLGIVAYEQYF.

The rearrangement joins TRBV10-3 to TRBJ2-1; TCRdb designates TRBD1, a call that cannot be tested without DNA. Germline values: CDR1 ENHRY, CDR2 SYGVKD. The CDR3 is 14 residues long. This CDR3 reads CAARKAGGMDEQFF.

The chain recombines TRBV11-2 with TRBJ2-3; the D call from TCRdb, TRBD1, cannot be confirmed without DNA. CDR3 length: 13 residues. Germline assignment: CDR1 SGHAT and CDR2 FQNNGV. The CDR3 spells CASSPLGLDTQYF.

This rearrangement joins TRBV21-1 to TRBJ1-5. TRBV21-1 is a documented pseudogene. The CDR3 is made up of 15 amino acids. CDR3 sequence: CATSPAKDATQPQHF.

The chain combines TRBV20-1 with TRBJ2-5; checking the TCRdb D call of TRBD1 is not possible without DNA. CDR1 and CDR2 (germline): DFQATT, SNEGSKA (reference sequence). This CDR3 has 13 residues. CDR3 sequence reads: CSAIPGFLETQYF.

This chain uses TRBV5-5 with TRBJ2-7; TCRdb lists TRBD1, though no DNA is available to test this call. CDR3 length equals 15 residues. In germline, CDR1 is SGHKS, CDR2 YYEKEE (reference sequence). CDR3 loop: CASSSGTRGSYEQYF.

The gene calls are TRBV20-1 and TRBJ2-4; the D call from TCRdb, TRBD2, cannot be confirmed without DNA. The germline V gene has CDR1 DFQATT and CDR2 SNEGSKA (reference sequence). The CDR3 consists of 17 residues. CDR3 loop: CSARDPRTSGFKNIQYF.

CDR3 region: CASSPPRLAGGGEQFF. This sequence joins TRBV12-3 or TRBV12-4 and TRBJ2-1; TCRdb returns TRBD2, unconfirmable since there is no DNA. The CDR3 is made up of 16 amino acids.

The chain recombines TRBV20-1 with TRBJ2-5; no DNA is available, so the TRBD2 call from TCRdb remains unchecked. The length of the CDR3 is 15 residues. Germline CDR1 DFQATT, CDR2 SNEGSKA (reference sequence). CDR3 protein: CSAPTAPAPQETQYF.